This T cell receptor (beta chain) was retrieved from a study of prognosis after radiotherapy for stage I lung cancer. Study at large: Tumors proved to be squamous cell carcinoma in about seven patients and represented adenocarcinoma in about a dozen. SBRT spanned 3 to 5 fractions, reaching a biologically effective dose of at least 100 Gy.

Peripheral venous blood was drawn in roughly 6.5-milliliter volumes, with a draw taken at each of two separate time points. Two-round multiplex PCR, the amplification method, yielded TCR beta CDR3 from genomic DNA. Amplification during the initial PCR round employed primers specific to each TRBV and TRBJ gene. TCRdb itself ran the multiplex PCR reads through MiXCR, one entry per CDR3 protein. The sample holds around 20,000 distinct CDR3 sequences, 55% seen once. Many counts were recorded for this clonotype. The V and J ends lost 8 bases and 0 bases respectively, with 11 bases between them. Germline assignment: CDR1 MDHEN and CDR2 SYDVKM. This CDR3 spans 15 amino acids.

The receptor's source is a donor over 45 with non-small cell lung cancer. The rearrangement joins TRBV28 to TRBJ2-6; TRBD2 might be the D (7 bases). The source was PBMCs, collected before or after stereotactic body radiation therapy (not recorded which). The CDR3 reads CASRGASSGANVLTF. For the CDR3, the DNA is TGTGCCAGCCGGGGGGCCAGCTCTGGGGCCAACGTCCTGACTTTC. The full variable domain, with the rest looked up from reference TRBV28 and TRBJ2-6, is DVKVTQSSRYLVKRTGEKVFLECVQDMDHENMFWYRQDPGLGLRLIYFSYDVKMKEKGDIPEGYSVSREKKERFSLILESASTNQTSMYLCASRGASSGANVLTFGAGSRLTVL.